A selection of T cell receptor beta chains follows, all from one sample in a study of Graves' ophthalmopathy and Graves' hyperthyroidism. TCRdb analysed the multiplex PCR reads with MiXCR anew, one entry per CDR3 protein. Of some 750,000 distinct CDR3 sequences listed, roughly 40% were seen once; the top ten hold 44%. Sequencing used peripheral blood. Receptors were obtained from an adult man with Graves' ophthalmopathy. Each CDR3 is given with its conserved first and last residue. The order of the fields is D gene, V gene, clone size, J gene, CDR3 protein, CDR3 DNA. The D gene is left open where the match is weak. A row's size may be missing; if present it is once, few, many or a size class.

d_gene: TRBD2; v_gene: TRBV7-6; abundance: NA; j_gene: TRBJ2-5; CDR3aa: CASSFLAVTSGTPGTTQYF; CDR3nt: TGTGCCAGCAGCTTCCTCGCGGTGACTAGCGGGACCCCCGGTACGACCCAGTACTTC
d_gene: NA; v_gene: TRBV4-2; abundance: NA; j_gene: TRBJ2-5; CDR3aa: CASSVRGTQYF; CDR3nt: TGTGCCAGCAGCGTTAGGGGGACCCAGTACTTC
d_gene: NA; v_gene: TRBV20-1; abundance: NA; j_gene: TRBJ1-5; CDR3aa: CSARPRGVEQPQHF; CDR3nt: TGCAGTGCTAGACCGCGGGGTGTTGAGCAGCCCCAGCATTTT
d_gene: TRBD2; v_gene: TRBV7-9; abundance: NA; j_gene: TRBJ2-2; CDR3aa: CASRQGSGGTGELFF; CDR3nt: TGTGCCTCCCGGCAGGGTAGCGGGGGCACCGGGGAGCTGTTTTTT
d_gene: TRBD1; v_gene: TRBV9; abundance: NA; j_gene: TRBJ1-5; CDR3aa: CASSLTGSGTEYSNQPQHF; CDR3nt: TGTGCCAGCAGCCTTACCGGATCCGGGACAGAGTATAGCAATCAGCCCCAGCATTTT
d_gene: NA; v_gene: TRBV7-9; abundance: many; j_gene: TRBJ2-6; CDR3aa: CASSLVDSLRSGANVLTF; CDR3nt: TGTGCCAGCAGCTTAGTTGACAGTCTTCGGTCTGGGGCCAACGTCCTGACTTTC
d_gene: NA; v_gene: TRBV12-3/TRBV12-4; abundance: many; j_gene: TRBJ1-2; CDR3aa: CASSSGDYGYTF; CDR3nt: TGTGCCAGCAGTTCAGGGGACTATGGCTACACCTTC
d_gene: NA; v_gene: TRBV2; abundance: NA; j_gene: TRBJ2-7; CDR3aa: CASSEPPTGSYEQYF; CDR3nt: TGTGCCAGCAGTGAGCCTCCGACAGGCTCCTACGAGCAGTACTTC
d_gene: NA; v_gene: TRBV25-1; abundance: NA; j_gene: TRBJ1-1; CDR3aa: CASSEGVSGTEAFF; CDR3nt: TGTGCCAGCAGTGAAGGTGTATCGGGCACTGAAGCTTTCTTT
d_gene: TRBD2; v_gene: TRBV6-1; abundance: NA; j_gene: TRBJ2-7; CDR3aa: CASRDTSSGSYEQYF; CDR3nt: TGTGCCAGCAGAGACACGTCTAGCGGCTCCTACGAGCAGTACTTC
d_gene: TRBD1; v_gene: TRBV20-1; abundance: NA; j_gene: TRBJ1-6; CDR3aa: CSVSPLRDSLNSPLHF; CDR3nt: TGCAGTGTTAGCCCACTCCGGGACAGCCTTAATTCACCCCTCCACTTT
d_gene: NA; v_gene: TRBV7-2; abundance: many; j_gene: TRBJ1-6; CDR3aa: CASGQGNSPLHF; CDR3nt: TGTGCCAGCGGCCAAGGAAATTCACCCCTCCACTTT
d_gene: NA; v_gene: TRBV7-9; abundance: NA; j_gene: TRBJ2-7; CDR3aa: CASSSSSNRAEQYF; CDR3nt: TGTGCCAGCAGCTCAAGCTCAAACAGGGCCGAGCAGTACTTC
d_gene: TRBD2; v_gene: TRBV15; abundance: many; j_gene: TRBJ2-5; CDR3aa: CATSGSSGEETQYF; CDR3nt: TGTGCCACCAGTGGATCTAGCGGCGAAGAGACCCAGTACTTC
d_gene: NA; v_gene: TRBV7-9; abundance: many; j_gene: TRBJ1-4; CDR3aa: CASSTDRTDPNEKLFF; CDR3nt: TGTGCCAGCAGCACGGACCGGACGGATCCGAATGAAAAACTGTTTTTT
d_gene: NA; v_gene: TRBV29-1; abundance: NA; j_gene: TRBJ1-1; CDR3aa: CSARDGGDTEAFF; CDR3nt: TGCAGCGCTCGGGACGGGGGGGACACTGAAGCTTTCTTT
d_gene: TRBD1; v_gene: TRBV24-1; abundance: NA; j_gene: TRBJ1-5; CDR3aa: CASSFQGVRQPQHF; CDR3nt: TGTGCCAGCTCCTTTCAGGGGGTCCGTCAGCCCCAGCATTTT
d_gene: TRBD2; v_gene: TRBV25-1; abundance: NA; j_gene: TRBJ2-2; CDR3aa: CASSIDGLAGGVTGELFF; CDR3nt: TGTGCCAGCAGCATCGACGGACTAGCGGGAGGAGTTACCGGGGAGCTGTTTTTT
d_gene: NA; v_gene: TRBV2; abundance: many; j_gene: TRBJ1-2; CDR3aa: CASSPQAQNYGYTF; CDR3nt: TGTGCCAGCAGCCCCCAGGCCCAAAACTATGGCTACACCTTC
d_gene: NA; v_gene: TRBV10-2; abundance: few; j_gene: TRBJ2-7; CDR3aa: CASSYSQAGTYEQYF; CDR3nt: TGTGCCAGCAGTTACTCACAGGCCGGCACTTACGAGCAGTACTTC
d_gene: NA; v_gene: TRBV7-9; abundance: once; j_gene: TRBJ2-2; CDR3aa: CASSPFRLGTGELFF; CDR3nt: TGTGCCAGCAGCCCCTTTCGTTTGGGGACCGGGGAGCTGTTTTTT
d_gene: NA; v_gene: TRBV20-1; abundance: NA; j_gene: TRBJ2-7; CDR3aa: CSASSTYEQYF; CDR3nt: TGCAGTGCTAGCAGCACCTACGAGCAGTACTTC
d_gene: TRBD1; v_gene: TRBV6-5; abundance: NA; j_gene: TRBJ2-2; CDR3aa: CASARDRKTGELFF; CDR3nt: TGTGCCAGTGCCCGGGACAGGAAGACCGGGGAGCTGTTTTTT
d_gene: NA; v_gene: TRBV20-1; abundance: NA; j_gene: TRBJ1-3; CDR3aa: CSASSVGSGNTIYF; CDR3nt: TGCAGTGCTAGTTCGGTAGGCTCTGGAAACACCATATATTTT
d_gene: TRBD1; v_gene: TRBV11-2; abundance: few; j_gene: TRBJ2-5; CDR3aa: CASSQEEGGLGETQYF; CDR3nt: TGTGCCAGCAGCCAAGAGGAAGGGGGCCTAGGAGAGACCCAGTACTTC
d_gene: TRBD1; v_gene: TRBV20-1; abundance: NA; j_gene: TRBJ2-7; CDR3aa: CSAATGTGDVEQYF; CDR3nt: TGCAGTGCTGCTACGGGGACAGGGGATGTTGAGCAGTACTTC
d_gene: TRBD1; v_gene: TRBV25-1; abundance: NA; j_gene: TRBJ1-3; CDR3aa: CASTRDRDPGNTIYF; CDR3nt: TGTGCCAGCACCCGAGACAGGGACCCTGGAAACACCATATATTTT
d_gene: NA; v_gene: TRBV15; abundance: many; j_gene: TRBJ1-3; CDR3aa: CATSRGERAGNTIYF; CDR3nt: TGTGCCACCAGCAGAGGCGAAAGGGCGGGAAACACCATATATTTT
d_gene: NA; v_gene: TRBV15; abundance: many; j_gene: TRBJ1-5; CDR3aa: CATSRDTQPQHF; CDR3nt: TGTGCCACCAGCAGAGATACTCAGCCCCAGCATTTT
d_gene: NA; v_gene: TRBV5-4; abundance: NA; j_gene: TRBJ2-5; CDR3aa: CASSQSGAVGETQYF; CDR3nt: TGCGCCAGCAGCCAGTCAGGGGCCGTCGGTGAGACCCAGTACTTC
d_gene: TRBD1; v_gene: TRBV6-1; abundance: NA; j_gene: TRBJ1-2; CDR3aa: CASTRDSSYGYTF; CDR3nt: TGTGCCAGCACCAGGGACAGTTCCTATGGCTACACCTTC
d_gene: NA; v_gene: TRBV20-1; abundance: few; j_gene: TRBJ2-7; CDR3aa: CSGETVDSYEQYF; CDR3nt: TGCAGCGGGGAGACAGTCGACTCCTACGAGCAGTACTTC
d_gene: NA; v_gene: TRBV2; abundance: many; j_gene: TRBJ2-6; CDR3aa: CASNGAGANVLTF; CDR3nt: TGTGCCAGCAACGGAGCTGGGGCCAACGTCCTGACTTTC
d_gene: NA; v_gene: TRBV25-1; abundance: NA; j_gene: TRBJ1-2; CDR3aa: CASSPFYMARGFRYGYTF; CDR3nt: TGTGCCAGCAGTCCTTTTTATATGGCCAGGGGATTTCGGTATGGCTACACCTTC
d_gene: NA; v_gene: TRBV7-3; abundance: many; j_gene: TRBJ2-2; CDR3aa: CASSLTNTGELFF; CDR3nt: TGTGCCAGCAGCCTAACAAACACCGGGGAGCTGTTTTTT
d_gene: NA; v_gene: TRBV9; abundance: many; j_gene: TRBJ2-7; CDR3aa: CASSDGKYEQYF; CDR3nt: TGTGCCAGCAGCGACGGAAAGTACGAGCAGTACTTC
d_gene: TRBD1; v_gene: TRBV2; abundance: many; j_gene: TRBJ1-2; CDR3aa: CASSRGTGGYGYTF; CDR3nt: TGTGCCAGCAGTCGCGGGACAGGGGGCTATGGCTACACCTTC
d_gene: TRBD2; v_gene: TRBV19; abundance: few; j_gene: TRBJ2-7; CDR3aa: CASSIGLAGQSSYEQYF; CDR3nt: TGTGCCAGTAGTATAGGACTAGCGGGTCAGAGCTCCTACGAGCAGTACTTC
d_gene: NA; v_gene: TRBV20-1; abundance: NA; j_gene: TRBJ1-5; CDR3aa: CSAHTGFYSNQPQHF; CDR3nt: TGCAGTGCTCACACAGGTTTCTATAGCAATCAGCCCCAGCATTTT
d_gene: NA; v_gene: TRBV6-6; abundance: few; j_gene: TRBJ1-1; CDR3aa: CASSLRVGATEAFF; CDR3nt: TGTGCCAGCAGCCTCAGGGTAGGGGCGACTGAAGCTTTCTTT
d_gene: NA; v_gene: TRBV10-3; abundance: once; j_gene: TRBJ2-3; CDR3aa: CAISEDGDTQYF; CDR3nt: TGTGCCATCAGTGAAGACGGGGATACGCAGTATTTT
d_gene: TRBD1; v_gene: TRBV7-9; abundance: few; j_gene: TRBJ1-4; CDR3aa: CASSAGTGGSYGEKLFF; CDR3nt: TGTGCCAGCAGCGCCGGGACAGGGGGCTCGTACGGTGAAAAACTGTTTTTT